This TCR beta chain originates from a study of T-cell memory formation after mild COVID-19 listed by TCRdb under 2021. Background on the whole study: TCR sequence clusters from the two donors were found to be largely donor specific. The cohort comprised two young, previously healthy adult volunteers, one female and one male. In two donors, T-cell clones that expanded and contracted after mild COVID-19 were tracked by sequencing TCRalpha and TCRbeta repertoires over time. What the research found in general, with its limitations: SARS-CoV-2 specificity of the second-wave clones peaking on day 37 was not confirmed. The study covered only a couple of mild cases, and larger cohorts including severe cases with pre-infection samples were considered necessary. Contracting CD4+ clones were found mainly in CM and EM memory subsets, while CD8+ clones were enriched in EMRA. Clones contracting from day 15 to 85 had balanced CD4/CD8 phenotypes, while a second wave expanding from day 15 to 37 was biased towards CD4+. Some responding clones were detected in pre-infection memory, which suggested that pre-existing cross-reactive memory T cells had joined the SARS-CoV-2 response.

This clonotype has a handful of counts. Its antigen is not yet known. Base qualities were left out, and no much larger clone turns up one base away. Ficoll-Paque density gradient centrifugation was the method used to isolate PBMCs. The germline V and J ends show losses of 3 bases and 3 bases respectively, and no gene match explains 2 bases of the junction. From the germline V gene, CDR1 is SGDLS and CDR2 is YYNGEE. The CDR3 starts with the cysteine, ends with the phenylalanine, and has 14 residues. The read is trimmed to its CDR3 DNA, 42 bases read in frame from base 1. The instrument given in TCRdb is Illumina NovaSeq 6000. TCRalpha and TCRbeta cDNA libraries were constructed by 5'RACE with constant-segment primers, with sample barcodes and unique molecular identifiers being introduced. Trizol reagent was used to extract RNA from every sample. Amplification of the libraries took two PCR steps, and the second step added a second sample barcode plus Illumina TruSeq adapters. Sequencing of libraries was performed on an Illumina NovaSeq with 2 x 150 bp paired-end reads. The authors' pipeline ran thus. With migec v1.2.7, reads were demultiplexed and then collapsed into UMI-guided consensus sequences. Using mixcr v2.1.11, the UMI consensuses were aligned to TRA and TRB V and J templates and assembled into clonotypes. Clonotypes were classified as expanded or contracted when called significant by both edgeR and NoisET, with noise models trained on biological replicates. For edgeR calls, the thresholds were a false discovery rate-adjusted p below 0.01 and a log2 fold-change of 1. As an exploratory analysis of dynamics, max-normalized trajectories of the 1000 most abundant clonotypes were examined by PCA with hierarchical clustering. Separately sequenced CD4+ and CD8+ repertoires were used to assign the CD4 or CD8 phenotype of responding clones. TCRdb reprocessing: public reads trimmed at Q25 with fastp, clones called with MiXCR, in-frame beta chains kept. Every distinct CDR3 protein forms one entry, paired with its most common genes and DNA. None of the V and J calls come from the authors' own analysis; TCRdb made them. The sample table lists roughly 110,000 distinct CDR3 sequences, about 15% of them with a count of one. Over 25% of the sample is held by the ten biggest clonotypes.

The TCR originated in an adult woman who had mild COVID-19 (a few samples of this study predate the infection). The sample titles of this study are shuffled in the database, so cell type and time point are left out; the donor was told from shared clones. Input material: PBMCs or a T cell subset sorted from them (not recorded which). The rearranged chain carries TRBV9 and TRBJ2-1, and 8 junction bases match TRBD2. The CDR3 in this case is CASSAGGGYNEQFF. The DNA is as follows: TGTGCCAGCAGCGCGGGGGGGGGCTACAATGAGCAGTTCTTC.